Following are 10 T cell receptor beta chains from one sample sequenced in a study of CD8+CD57+ T cells in acquired aplastic anemia. All sequencing subjects had displayed CD8+CD57+ cell expansion on flow cytometry. For CDR3 and TCR beta VDJ profiling, genomic DNA was the template used. TCRdb fed the reads into MiXCR, producing one record per CDR3 protein. The sample lists 170,000 or so distinct CDR3 sequences, more than 60% occurring once. The sequenced sample was sorted CD4+, CD8+, or CD8+CD57+ T cells (not recorded which) from PBMCs. All receptors come from a human donor with aplastic anemia.

The CDR3 DNA sequence: TGTGCCAGCATCAGGACAGCAACTAATGAAAAACTGTTTTTT. Its translation: CASIRTATNEKLFF. V gene TRBV7-9 combines with J gene TRBJ1-4, with D perhaps TRBD1 (6 bases). The V gene's germline CDR1 is SEHNR and CDR2 FQNEAQ (reference sequence). V was clipped by 7 bases and J by 0 bases, with 9 bases between them. CDR3 length: 14 amino acids. The full variable domain, completed using reference TRBV7-9 and TRBJ1-4, is DTGVSQNPRHKITKRGQNVTFRCDPISEHNRLYWYRQTLGQGPEFLTYFQNEAQLEKSRLLSDRFSAERPKGSFSTLEIQRTEQGDSAMYLCASIRTATNEKLFFGSGTQLSVL.

In this sample, this clonotype turned up a few times. This chain joins TRBV25-1 and TRBJ2-5; 7 nucleotides line up with TRBD2. Germline CDR1 MGHDK, CDR2 SYGVNS. The CDR3 length is 15 residues. Germline trimming cut 5 bases from V and 4 bases from J; bases unmatched to any gene: 10. CDR3 residues: CASSRRTGRGETQYF. CDR3 in DNA: TGTGCCAGCAGTCGAAGGACGGGGAGGGGAGAGACCCAGTACTTC.

This clonotype was detected many times. The J gene is TRBJ2-1, the V gene TRBV2, with D perhaps given as TRBD1 or TRBD2 (5 bases each). Germline-derived CDR1 and CDR2 are SNHLY and FYNNEI. This CDR3 is built from 17 residues. V lost 0 bases and J lost 4, with 16 bases in between. The DNA for the CDR3 is TGTGCCAGCAGTGAAGCCTCCCCGGGACGCAGATACAATGAGCAGTTCTTC. Protein: CASSEASPGRRYNEQFF. Full variable domain (rest looked up from reference TRBV2 and TRBJ2-1): EPEVTQTPSHQVTQMGQEVILRCVPISNHLYFYWYRQILGQKVEFLVSFYNNEISEKSEIFDDQFSVERPDGSNFTLKIRSTKLEDSAMYFCASSEASPGRRYNEQFFGPGTRLTVL.

This clonotype appeared a few times. The chain employs TRBV7-6 and TRBJ2-7; the match to TRBD2 covers 12 bases. The germline V gene encodes CDR1 SGHVS and CDR2 FNYEAQ. This CDR3 comprises 15 residues. Unmatched junction bases numbered 9, after V lost 5 bases and J lost 7 bases. This chain's CDR3 is CASSVSSGGGGEQYF. The CDR3 nucleotides are TGTGCCAGCAGCGTATCTAGCGGGGGGGGTGGGGAGCAGTACTTC.

This clonotype occurred a few times. This chain links TRBV10-3 with TRBJ2-3, with D possibly matching TRBD2 (6 bases). This CDR3 spans 14 amino acids. V lost 11 bases and J 1 base, leaving 16 bases between the germline ends. CDR1 is ENHRY and CDR2 is SYGVKD in the germline V gene. The DNA of the CDR3 is TGTGCCTCGGGGGACGGAGTGGGCACAGATACGCAGTATTTT. It is translated as CASGDGVGTDTQYF.

The rearrangement uses TRBV5-5 and TRBJ1-1; D perhaps matches TRBD1 (5 bases). Germline CDR1 reads SGHKS; CDR2 reads YYEKEE (reference sequence). V shed 2 bases and J shed 10 bases, with 15 bases lying between them. The CDR3 totals 13 residues. The CDR3 DNA follows: TGTGCCAGCAGCTTACAAGGGGCAGAGGTAGCTTTCTTT. The encoded protein is CASSLQGAEVAFF. Filled out from reference TRBV5-5 and TRBJ1-1, the complete variable domain reads DAGVTQSPTHLIKTRGQQVTLRCSPISGHKSVSWYQQVLGQGPQFIFQYYEKEERGRGNFPDRFSARQFPNYSSELNVNALLLGDSALYLCASSLQGAEVAFFGQGTRLTVV.

This clonotype was counted between two and nine times. For the CDR3, the DNA is TGTGCCAGCAGTTTATTCGGGGGCGCCCACTATGGCTACACCTTC. It encodes CASSLFGGAHYGYTF. The chain uses TRBV27 and TRBJ1-2; D is possibly TRBD1 (6 bases). CDR3 length: 15 residues. CDR1 is MNHEY, CDR2 SMNVEV, per germline (reference sequence). Deletions cut 1 base from V and 3 bases from J, with 12 bases between.

In the case of this clonotype: A much more abundant neighbour one base away suggests this may be a read error. The chain employs TRBV7-9 and TRBJ2-2; D may be TRBD2 (7 bases). CDR3 size: 15 residues. V shed 2 bases and J shed 3 bases, with 10 bases lying between them. Looked up from germline, CDR1 is SEHNR and CDR2 is FQNEAQ (reference sequence). The CDR3 protein is CASSLWGGHTGELFF. For the CDR3, the DNA is TGTGCCAGCAGCTTATGGGGGGGGCACACCGGGGAGCTGTTTTTT.

V is TRBV7-2 and J is TRBJ2-7; TRBD2 matches 13 bases. CDR1 is SGHTA, CDR2 FQGNSA, per germline. V shed 4 bases and J 6 bases; nucleotides not matched to a gene: 3. The CDR3 covers 14 residues. Here the CDR3 DNA reads TGTGCCAGCAGCTGGACTAGCGGGAGCTCCGAGCAGTACTTC. Protein: CASSWTSGSSEQYF.

The chain carries TRBV7-8 and TRBJ2-5; maybe TRBD1 (6 bases). CDR1 is SGHVS and CDR2 is FQNEAQ in the germline V gene. Trimming removed 1 base at V and 6 bases at J, with 24 bases between. CDR3 size: 18 residues. CDR3 sequence reads: CASSLVYGLGGLQQTQYF. The DNA for the CDR3 is TGTGCCAGCAGCTTAGTCTATGGACTTGGGGGCCTACAACAGACCCAGTACTTC.